This T cell receptor beta chain stems from a study of T cell responses to AZD1222 COVID-19 vaccine. Study outcomes and limitations: There were repertoire samples only from the period after the peak T cell response. In a largely white British group with more females than males, clonal diversity was possibly underestimated. Following two doses of AZD1222, Spike-specific TCR breadth and depth rose. Spike was spanned by vaccine-associated CD4 TCRs, with dominance at 160-218 and 743-854.

The CDR3 totals 18 residues. After removal of 3 bases from V and 6 bases from J, the junction contained 16 bases not matched to a gene. Germline V gives CDR1 MNHEY, CDR2 SMNVEV (reference sequence). With respect to this clone: The antigen is undetermined.

TCRdb's copy holds only in-frame clones and misses some; the assay was immunoSEQ multiplex PCR. Among roughly 120,000 clones listed, more than 85% were seen once. The chain has TRBV27 and TRBJ2-3; 9 bases match TRBD2. The sequence derives from an adult in good health. This specimen consisted of peripheral blood, obtained on day 0 of AZD1222 vaccination. The CDR3 nucleotides read TGTGCCAGCAGTTTGAGGCACCCGGGACTAGCCCCCAAGGATACGCAGTATTTT. Translation gives CASSLRHPGLAPKDTQYF.